This T cell receptor (beta chain) was sequenced in a study of cytomegalovirus exposure and HLA in healthy donors. Germline V gene data show CDR1 as LNHDA and CDR2 as SQIVND (reference sequence). This CDR3 has 19 amino acids. V dropped 5 bases and J dropped 3 bases, with 28 bases sitting between them. This clone has more than one count but fewer than ten. Its antigen is currently unknown. PCR used 60 Vbeta primers and 13 Jbeta primers. Some clones are missing from TCRdb's copy, which holds only in-frame ones; the method was immunoSEQ multiplex PCR. The sample has about 180,000 clones, 84% seen once; the top ten hold under 5%. Study-wide results and limits: Later on, an analysis tied approximately 17,000 TCR beta sequences to HLA alleles at 0.05 false discovery rate. A later examination showed that TCR association rates differed by HLA locus, with DRB1 most and HLA-C fewest.

The sample comprised PBMCs. The chain links TRBV19 to TRBJ1-2; D is undetermined. The receptor comes from a girl aged 5 to 17 in good health and CMV-seropositive. The CDR3 loop is CASSPPSVTAKYSDYGYTF. The CDR3 DNA is TGTGCCAGTAGTCCTCCATCGGTCACAGCCAAATATAGCGACTATGGCTACACCTTC.